This T cell receptor (beta chain) is from a study of OX40 agonist ivuxolimab in advanced cancers. For the study at large: All patients had ivuxolimab intravenously every 2 weeks at 0.01 to 10 mg/kg.

The method was immunoSEQ multiplex PCR; TCRdb's version includes in-frame clones alone and lacks a portion of them. Among 100,000 to 130,000 clones listed, roughly 90% were seen once. Unmatched junction bases numbered 9, after V lost 5 bases and J lost 5 bases. From germline, CDR1 is SNHLY and CDR2 FYNNEI. The CDR3 is 16 residues long. A note on this clone: What it binds is not known.

The study's findings and limits: Partial responders at 0.1-3.0 mg/kg had among the lowest clonal expansion. Clones of CD4+ and CD8+ blood T cells grew by week 6 at doses of 0.1 to 3.0 mg/kg. Expanded clones were, on average, more numerous in CD8+ T cells than in CD4+.

The receptor was derived from an adult with an advanced solid tumor such as melanoma, head and neck, liver or kidney cancer. This chain connects TRBV2 to TRBJ2-5, with TRBD2 matching over 12 bases. Sequences were derived from CD4+ or CD8+ T cells sorted from blood, sampled in a trial of the OX40 agonist ivuxolimab. The CDR3 bases are TGTGCCAGCAGTTCTCCTAGCGGGAGGGCCCATGAGACCCAGTACTTC. The encoded protein is CASSSPSGRAHETQYF.